A single T cell receptor beta chain is shown here with its context. Its cognate antigen has yet to be identified. No much larger clone is present one base from it, and per-base qualities are unavailable. From its cysteine to its phenylalanine, the CDR3 spans 15 amino acids. Solely the CDR3 DNA is kept, with 45 bases framed from the first base. The V end loses 5 bases and the J end loses 0 bases, and a stretch of 11 bases separates them. The germline V gene gives CDR1 as MDHEN and CDR2 as SYDVKM. The data were taken from a study of blood T cells in healthy people across ages (dated by TCRdb to 2015 to 2017). About the full investigation: In model experiments, roughly one uniquely barcoded TCR beta cDNA molecule per two T cells was captured by template switching. To track age-related changes in TCR beta repertoire diversity, the study relied on deep sequencing normalized with unique cDNA molecular identifiers. The donors were divided into four age groups: young (average around 17 years), middle-aged (approximately 42), aged (approximately 59) and long-lived (more than 75). Two additional independent replicas of 1 million unique cDNA reads from the same blood draw were analyzed for two donors (one aged 18 to 30 and one aged 80 or older).

Library prep was done by 5' RACE. The sequencer listed for this sample is Illumina HiSeq 2500. A second PCR of roughly 7 to 11 cycles was performed with a sample-barcoded 5' primer and a J-beta primer mix. A unique molecular identifier was introduced onto each TCR beta cDNA molecule by a template-switch 5' adaptor carrying 12 random nucleotides. At least 2.5 million CDR3-containing paired-end reads were obtained from each sample. All of the RNA was converted into first-strand cDNA using the Mint cDNA synthesis kit, with a TRBC-specific oligonucleotide serving as the primer. After uracil-DNA glycosylase treatment, a first 18-cycle PCR used universal primers M1SS and BC2_uni_R on all cDNA. On the authors' methods: Normalization of each sample was performed by random selection of 1 million high-quality reads, each carrying a distinct molecular identifier. Instead of being binned into consensus sequences, reads that shared molecular identifiers were thrown out. MiTCR, run with a Q25 quality threshold and the strictest error-elimination algorithm, handled CDR3 identification, clonotype clustering and error correction. A nonparametric unseen species model using Euler transformation provided a lower-bound estimate of total TCR beta diversity. TCRdb passed the public sequencing reads through fastp at Q25 and MiXCR, retaining productive beta sequences. Each CDR3 protein appears once, grouped with its most common genes and DNA. TCRdb's processing, not the authors', yielded these V and J calls. This sample gives hundreds of thousands of distinct CDR3 sequences in total; under 30% of them show up just once. The biggest ten clones account for under 9% of the sample.

The donors were some 36 Caucasian individuals from Russia, aged roughly 6 to 100 years, who were systemically healthy. Each donor gave about 9.8 milliliters of peripheral blood, drawn into EDTA-treated Vacutainer tubes. PBMCs were isolated by Ficoll-Paque density-gradient centrifugation, with at least 6 million obtained per sample. Trizol reagent was used to extract total RNA from the PBMCs, yielding at least 6 micrograms per sample. The percentages of naive CD45RAhigh/CD27high T cells were determined by flow cytometry on a PBMC aliquot from every donor. The full study reports these points: Conclusive comparison of naive and antigen-experienced compartments was prevented by the profiling of bulk unsorted PBMCs. The CMV infection status of donors was not known, potentially confounding age-related changes in expanded clonotypes. Observed TCR beta diversity per million T cells fell roughly linearly with age, and a significant reduction was already apparent by age about 43. The percentage of naive T cells measured by flow cytometry correlated strongly with observed TCR beta diversity. Compared with the aged group, the long-lived group had more naive CD4+ T cells, fewer expanded clones and increased TCR diversity, a pattern suggesting age selection. Estimates of total diversity based on one million sequenced T cells were considered lower bounds and underestimates.

This sample also belongs to another study, concerning T cells of mothers and their children. Reported in the second study: Nine systemically healthy Caucasian individuals, comprising three mothers and their six children, were included as donors. cDNA synthesis used all of the extracted RNA, with approximately 1.4 ug of RNA in each 15 ul reaction. Sample barcodes and 2-4 random nucleotides were added via the M1S primer in the second PCR. Over 9 million TCR beta CDR3 reads were obtained for each mother, and 2.5 million to 3 million reads were obtained for each child. In both related and unrelated pairs, thymic selection shapes the output of TCR recombination in a similar way, with inherited differences having only a minor effect. Normalized repertoire overlap was always found to be slightly, but never significantly, higher in related mother-child pairs than in unrelated mother-child pairs. No persistent microchimeric T cell clones were found, with a detection sensitivity of around 100 clones per million clonotypes. Deep NGS was used in the study to compare the TCR beta repertoires of mothers and children and to look for features that separate related mother-child pairs from unrelated individuals. On average, the children were approximately 11 +/- 4 years old, while the mothers were approximately 40 +/- 4 years old. Libraries were sequenced on Illumina HiSeq 2000 with 100+100 nt paired-end reads after adapter ligation with NEBNext reagents. Mother and child libraries were prepared a month apart and sequenced in separate runs to prevent cross-contamination. Each donor had between roughly 450,000 and 2,300,000 distinct TCR beta clonotypes identified. Naive TCR beta clonotypes were estimated from low-frequency clonotypes matched to each donor's FACS-determined naive share, without sorting.

This sequence uses TRBV28 and TRBJ1-3; TRBD1 is possibly the D segment (6 matching bases). The clonotype comes from a boy between 10 and 17 years old in good health. Sequencing used blood. The CDR3 protein is CASSPDRRSGNTIYF. The DNA is TGTGCCAGCAGTCCCGACAGGCGCTCTGGAAACACCATATATTTT.